The clone carrying this T cell receptor beta chain occurred many times. Antigen specificity is unknown. The data stem from a study of T cells in Graves' hyperthyroidism and ophthalmopathy. About the study: Peripheral blood was collected at initial diagnosis, before any treatment.

CDR1 is DFQATT and CDR2 is SNEGSKA in the germline V gene (reference sequence). With 0 bases clipped from V and 7 bases from J, the junction kept 10 bases outside the gene matches. This CDR3 has 15 residues. TCR beta CDR3 region amplification was performed from RNA transcripts. First-round RT-PCR targeting the TCR CDR3 was performed with the HTBI primer set. MiXCR, run by TCRdb on the multiplex PCR reads, gives a single entry per CDR3 protein. The repertoire holds about 270,000 distinct CDR3 sequences, with about 24% as singletons. The study, taken as a whole, reports: The majority of expanded thyroid clonotypes above 0.001 also appeared in blood.

8.5 to 10 ml of fresh peripheral blood supplied the PBMCs. This TCR was sampled from a woman aged 40 to 50 with Graves' ophthalmopathy. The chain joins TRBV20-1 to TRBJ2-5; TRBD1 matches 8 bases. Material: blood. The CDR3 nucleotides read TGCAGTGCTAGAGATCTTCGGACAGGGATAGGGACCCAGTACTTC. Its translation is CSARDLRTGIGTQYF.